Here is one T cell receptor beta chain with its context. Germline V CDR1 and CDR2: SGHTA, FQGNSA. This CDR3 spans 15 amino acids. Trimming stripped 4 bases from V and 2 bases from J, with 14 bases between. TCRdb's copy holds only in-frame clones and misses some; the assay was immunoSEQ multiplex PCR. The repertoire holds a few hundred thousand clones, with around 83% as singletons. The sample belongs to a study of blood T cell repertoires in COVID-19. The overall study: COVID-19 samples collected from the United States, Italy and Spain covered acute and convalescent phases. PBMCs, B-cell-depleted T cells, or T cells were the source of the cDNA or gDNA that made up the material.

Patients at the Seattle site were enrolled during active infection and followed longitudinally. The sequence came from a woman of 80 years or more with COVID-19, enrolled during active disease. The chain carries TRBV7-2 and TRBJ2-5, with D possibly matching TRBD2 (5 bases). The sample comprised peripheral blood. For the CDR3, the DNA is TGTGCCAGCAGCTCTTCCCTCCGGGAACAAGAGACCCAGTACTTC. This gives the protein CASSSSLREQETQYF.